This T cell receptor beta chain was obtained from a study of CD8+ T cells in alopecia areata. Broader study findings: Lesional scalp exceeded normal scalp in clonality, especially in alopecia totalis/universalis.

After isolation, RNA underwent reverse transcription to generate cDNA as the sequencing template. TCRdb's table, derived via immunoSEQ multiplex PCR, lists solely in-frame clones and lacks some. This sample yields approximately 210,000 clones, of which less than 45% are seen a single time; about 2.6% belongs to the top ten. Regarding treatment: oral pan-JAK inhibitor, 5-10 mg twice daily. Notes on this clone: The antigen remains undetermined.

Sequences were derived from CD4+ T cells sorted from blood, sampled at approximately week 37, from a patient treated with tofacitinib. This TCR derives from a human donor with alopecia areata.

CDR3 nucleotide sequence: TGTGCCAGCAGCTTTGCAGATTACGAGCAGTACTTC. Its translation: CASSFADYEQYF. V is TRBV7-9 and J is TRBJ2-7, with no clear D. The V gene's germline CDR1 is SEHNR and CDR2 FQNEAQ (reference sequence). Trimming shortened V by 3 bases and J by 4 bases, and 7 bases separated the two germline ends. The CDR3 is made up of 12 amino acids.